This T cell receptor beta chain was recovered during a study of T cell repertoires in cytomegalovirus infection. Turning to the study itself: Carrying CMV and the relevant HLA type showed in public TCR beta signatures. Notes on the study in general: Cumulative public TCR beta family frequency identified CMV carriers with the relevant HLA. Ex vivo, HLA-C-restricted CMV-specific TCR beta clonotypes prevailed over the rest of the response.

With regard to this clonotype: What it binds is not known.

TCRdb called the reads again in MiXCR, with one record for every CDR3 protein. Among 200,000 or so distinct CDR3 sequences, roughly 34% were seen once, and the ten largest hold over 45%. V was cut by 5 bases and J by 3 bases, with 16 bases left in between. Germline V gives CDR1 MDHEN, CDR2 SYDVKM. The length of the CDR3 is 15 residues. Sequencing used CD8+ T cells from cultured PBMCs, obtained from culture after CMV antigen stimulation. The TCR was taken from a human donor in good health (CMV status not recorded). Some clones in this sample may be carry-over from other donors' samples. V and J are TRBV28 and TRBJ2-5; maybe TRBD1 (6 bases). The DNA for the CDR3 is TGTGCCAGCAGTCCCTCCCAAAACAGGGAAGAGACCCAGTACTTC. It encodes CASSPSQNREETQYF.